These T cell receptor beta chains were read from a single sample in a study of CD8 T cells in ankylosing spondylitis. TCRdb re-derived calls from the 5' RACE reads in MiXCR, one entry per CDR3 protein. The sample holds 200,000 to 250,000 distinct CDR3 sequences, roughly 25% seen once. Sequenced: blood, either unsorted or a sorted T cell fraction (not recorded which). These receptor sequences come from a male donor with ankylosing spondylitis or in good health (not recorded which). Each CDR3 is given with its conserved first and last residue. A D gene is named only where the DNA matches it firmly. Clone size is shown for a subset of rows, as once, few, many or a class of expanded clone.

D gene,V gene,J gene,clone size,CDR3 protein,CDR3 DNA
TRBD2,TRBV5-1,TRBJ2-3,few,CASCLAGVRDTQYF,TGCGCCAGCTGTCTAGCGGGAGTCCGCGATACGCAGTATTTT
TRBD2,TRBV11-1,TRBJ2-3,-,CASSLGSGAGGASTDTQYF,TGTGCCAGCAGCTTGGGATCCGGAGCGGGGGGGGCTAGCACAGATACGCAGTATTTT
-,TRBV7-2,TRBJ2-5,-,CASSLYWGGGETQYF,TGTGCCAGCAGCTTATACTGGGGAGGAGGGGAGACCCAGTACTTC
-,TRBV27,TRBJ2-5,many,CASSKRTLQETQYF,TGTGCCAGCAGCAAACGGACGCTTCAAGAGACCCAGTACTTC
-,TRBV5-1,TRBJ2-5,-,CASSLVAGYQETQYF,TGCGCCAGCAGCTTGGTTGCGGGGTACCAAGAGACCCAGTACTTC
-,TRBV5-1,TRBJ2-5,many,CASRKDYRQETQYF,TGCGCCAGCAGGAAGGACTATCGACAAGAGACCCAGTACTTC
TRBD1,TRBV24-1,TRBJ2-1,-,CATSGSSLQGNNEQFF,TGTGCCACCAGTGGTTCATCCTTACAGGGGAACAATGAGCAGTTCTTC
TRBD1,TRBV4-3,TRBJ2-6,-,CASSHIPTGVGANVLTF,TGCGCCAGCAGCCACATACCCACAGGGGTTGGGGCCAACGTCCTGACTTTC
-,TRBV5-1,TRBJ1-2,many,CASSSGKANYGYTF,TGCGCCAGCAGCTCCGGGAAAGCTAACTATGGCTACACCTTC
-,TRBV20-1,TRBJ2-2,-,CSAQDGANTGELFF,TGCAGTGCCCAGGATGGCGCGAACACCGGGGAGCTGTTTTTT
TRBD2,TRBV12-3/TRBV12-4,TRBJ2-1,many,CASSLLAGGYEQFF,TGTGCCAGCAGTTTGCTAGCGGGAGGCTATGAGCAGTTCTTC
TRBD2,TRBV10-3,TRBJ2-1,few,CAIKTSGAYNEQFF,TGTGCCATCAAGACTAGCGGGGCTTACAATGAGCAGTTCTTC
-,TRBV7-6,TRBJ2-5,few,CASSLAVGWGKETQYF,TGTGCCAGCAGCTTAGCTGTCGGTTGGGGCAAAGAGACCCAGTACTTC
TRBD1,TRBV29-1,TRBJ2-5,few,CSVSTGSETQYF,TGCAGCGTTTCGACAGGGTCGGAGACCCAGTACTTC
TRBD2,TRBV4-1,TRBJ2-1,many,CASSLDPSGRRDEQFF,TGCGCCAGCAGCCTAGATCCTAGCGGGAGGAGGGATGAGCAGTTCTTC
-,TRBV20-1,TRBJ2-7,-,CSARDRVRLEQYF,TGCAGTGCTAGAGATCGGGTCCGTCTCGAGCAGTACTTC
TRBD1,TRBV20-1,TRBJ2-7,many,CSARTGSGSYEQYF,TGCAGTGCTAGGACAGGGAGTGGCTCCTACGAGCAGTACTTC
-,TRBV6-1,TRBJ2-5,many,CASSEATGRETQYF,TGTGCCAGCAGTGAAGCTACAGGCAGAGAGACCCAGTACTTC
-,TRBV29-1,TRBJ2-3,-,CSVVQGPTDTQYF,TGCAGCGTTGTGCAGGGTCCCACAGATACGCAGTATTTT
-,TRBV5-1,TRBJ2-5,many,CASSFLAQGSLETQYF,TGCGCCAGCAGCTTCCTCGCACAGGGTAGTTTAGAGACCCAGTACTTC
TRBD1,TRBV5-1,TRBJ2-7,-,CASNSGQGAREQYF,TGCGCCAGCAATTCGGGACAGGGGGCGCGGGAGCAGTACTTC
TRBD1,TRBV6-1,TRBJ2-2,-,CASSTPGQGAGELFF,TGTGCCAGCAGTACGCCGGGACAGGGAGCCGGGGAGCTGTTTTTT
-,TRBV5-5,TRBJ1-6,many,CASRAREGRSPLHF,TGTGCCAGCAGGGCCCGAGAGGGACGATCACCCCTCCACTTT
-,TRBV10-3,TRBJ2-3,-,CAISESGSADTQYF,TGTGCCATCAGTGAGTCCGGGTCCGCAGATACGCAGTATTTT
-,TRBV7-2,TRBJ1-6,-,CASRNQGVSYNSPLHF,TGTGCCAGCAGAAACCAAGGGGTCTCCTATAATTCACCCCTCCACTTT
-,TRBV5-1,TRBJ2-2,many,CASSLNQANTGELFF,TGCGCCAGCAGCTTGAATCAAGCGAACACCGGGGAGCTGTTTTTT
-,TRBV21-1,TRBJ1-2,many,CASSKGKAYTF,TGTGCCAGCAGCAAAGGGAAGGCCTACACCTTC
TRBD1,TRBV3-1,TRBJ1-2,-,CATSPRTGIFYGYTF,TGTGCCACCAGCCCCAGGACAGGTATCTTCTATGGCTACACCTTC
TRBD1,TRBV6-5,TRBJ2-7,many,CASRHTGTASYEQYF,TGTGCCAGCAGACACACCGGGACAGCCTCCTACGAGCAGTACTTC
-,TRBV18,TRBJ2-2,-,CASSPQGRGTNTGELFF,TGTGCCAGCTCACCCCAGGGACGGGGGACTAACACCGGGGAGCTGTTTTTT
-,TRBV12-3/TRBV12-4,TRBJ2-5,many,CASSLASGETQYF,TGTGCCAGCAGTTTAGCAAGTGGGGAGACCCAGTACTTC
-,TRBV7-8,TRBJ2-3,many,CASSLGGGITDTQYF,TGTGCCAGCAGCTTAGGTGGCGGGATCACAGATACGCAGTATTTT
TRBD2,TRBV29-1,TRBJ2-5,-,CTFVLAGKSETQYF,TGCACCTTTGTCCTAGCGGGGAAGTCGGAGACCCAGTACTTC
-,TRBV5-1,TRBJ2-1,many,CASSLAPGYNEQFF,TGCGCCAGCAGCTTGGCTCCTGGTTACAATGAGCAGTTCTTC
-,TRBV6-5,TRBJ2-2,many,CASKRDTGELFF,TGTGCCAGCAAGAGAGACACCGGGGAGCTGTTTTTT
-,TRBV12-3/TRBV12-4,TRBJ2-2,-,CASSLVGSGELFF,TGTGCCAGCAGTTTAGTGGGCTCCGGGGAGCTGTTTTTT
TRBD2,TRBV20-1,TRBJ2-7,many,CSAPSGSSTYEQYF,TGCAGTGCTCCAAGCGGGAGTAGCACCTACGAGCAGTACTTC
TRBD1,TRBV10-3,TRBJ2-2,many,CAITPGQGTGELFF,TGTGCCATCACCCCGGGACAGGGGACCGGGGAGCTGTTTTTT
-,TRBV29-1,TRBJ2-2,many,CSVDSGFTGELFF,TGCAGCGTTGATTCTGGGTTCACCGGGGAGCTGTTTTTT
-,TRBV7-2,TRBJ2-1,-,CASSSLSYSSEQFF,TGTGCCAGCAGCTCCCTTTCCTATTCAAGTGAGCAGTTCTTC
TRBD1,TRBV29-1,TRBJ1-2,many,CSVAGQGSPYGYTF,TGCAGCGTAGCGGGACAGGGGTCGCCCTATGGCTACACCTTC
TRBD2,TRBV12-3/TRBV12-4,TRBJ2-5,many,CASRGAGTGETQYF,TGTGCCAGCAGGGGAGCGGGGACGGGAGAGACCCAGTACTTC
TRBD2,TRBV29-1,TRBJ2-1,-,CSVLAGDPNNEQFF,TGCAGCGTTTTAGCGGGAGATCCCAACAATGAGCAGTTCTTC
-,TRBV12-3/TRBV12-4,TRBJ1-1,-,CASSFYPAEAFF,TGTGCCAGCAGTTTTTATCCTGCTGAAGCTTTCTTT
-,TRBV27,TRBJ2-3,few,CASSSRTADTQYF,TGTGCCAGCAGCTCCCGGACGGCGGATACGCAGTATTTT
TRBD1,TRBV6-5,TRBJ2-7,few,CASSTRTGDYEQYF,TGTGCCAGCAGTACTCGGACAGGGGACTACGAGCAGTACTTC
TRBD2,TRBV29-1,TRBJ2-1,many,CSVGTTGGPMSEQFF,TGCAGCGTTGGGACCACGGGAGGGCCTATGAGTGAGCAGTTCTTC
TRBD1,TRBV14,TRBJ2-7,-,CASSQVPGQWATQYF,TGTGCCAGCAGCCAAGTACCGGGACAGTGGGCTACGCAGTACTTC
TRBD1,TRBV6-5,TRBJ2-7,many,CASSYRDRGSSYEQYF,TGTGCCAGCAGTTACCGGGACAGGGGTTCCTCCTACGAGCAGTACTTC
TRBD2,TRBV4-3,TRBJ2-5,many,CASALSLAAQETQYF,TGCGCCAGCGCACTATCTCTAGCGGCCCAAGAGACCCAGTACTTC
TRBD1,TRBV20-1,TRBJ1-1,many,CSARRGPTTNTEAFF,TGCAGTGCTAGAAGGGGGCCCACCACAAACACTGAAGCTTTCTTT
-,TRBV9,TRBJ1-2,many,CASSVSGVGGYTF,TGTGCCAGCAGCGTATCAGGGGTCGGTGGCTACACCTTC
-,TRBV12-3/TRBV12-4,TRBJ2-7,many,CASSSPTGWSNEQYF,TGTGCCAGCAGCTCCCCGACAGGTTGGTCGAACGAGCAGTACTTC
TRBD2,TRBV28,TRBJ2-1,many,CASGELGRTYNEQFF,TGTGCCAGCGGCGAACTCGGGAGGACCTACAATGAGCAGTTCTTC
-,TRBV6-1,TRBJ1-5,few,CASSDRDSNQPQHF,TGTGCCAGCAGTGACAGGGATAGCAATCAGCCCCAGCATTTT
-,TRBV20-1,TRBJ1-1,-,CCAREGGGPMNTEAFF,TGCTGTGCTAGAGAGGGCGGCGGGCCCATGAACACTGAAGCTTTCTTT
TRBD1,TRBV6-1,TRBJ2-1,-,CASRQGTGGEQFF,TGTGCCAGCAGGCAAGGGACAGGGGGTGAGCAGTTCTTC
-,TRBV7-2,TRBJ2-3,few,CASSPLWADTQYF,TGTGCCAGCAGCCCCCTGTGGGCGGATACGCAGTATTTT